These T cell receptor beta chains were read from a single sample in a study of naive and memory T cell subsets. One entry per CDR3 protein, called by TCRdb with MiXCR from the UMI-ligation and nested PCR reads. This sample carries about 90,000 distinct CDR3 sequences, 11% of them seen once, and the ten largest clones take just over 0.13%. Material: naive CD4+ T cells from blood. These receptors all stem from a human donor in good health. CDR3s include the opening cysteine and the closing phenylalanine or tryptophan. A D gene is named only where the DNA matches it firmly. Some rows mark clone size as missing; the rest say once, few, many or name a class of expanded clone.

D gene: TRBD1
clone size: .
V gene: TRBV7-2
J gene: TRBJ2-1
CDR3 protein: CASSSRGGLSSYNEQFF
CDR3 DNA: TGTGCCAGCAGCTCCAGAGGGGGCCTGAGCTCCTACAATGAGCAGTTCTTC

D gene: TRBD2
clone size: .
V gene: TRBV7-2
J gene: TRBJ2-3
CDR3 protein: CASSLALAERSTQYF
CDR3 DNA: TGTGCCAGCAGCTTAGCCCTAGCGGAAAGGTCTACGCAGTATTTT

D gene: TRBD2
clone size: .
V gene: TRBV6-2/TRBV6-3
J gene: TRBJ2-7
CDR3 protein: CASSYSTSGRLDEQYF
CDR3 DNA: TGTGCCAGCAGTTACTCTACTAGCGGGAGGCTCGACGAGCAGTACTTC

D gene: .
clone size: few
V gene: TRBV6-1
J gene: TRBJ1-1
CDR3 protein: CASSEQKGNFRVNTEAFF
CDR3 DNA: TGTGCCAGCAGTGAACAAAAAGGAAATTTCCGAGTGAACACTGAAGCTTTCTTT

D gene: .
clone size: few
V gene: TRBV28
J gene: TRBJ1-1
CDR3 protein: CASSLKGEAFF
CDR3 DNA: TGTGCCAGCAGTTTAAAGGGTGAAGCTTTCTTT

D gene: .
clone size: .
V gene: TRBV12-3/TRBV12-4
J gene: TRBJ1-5
CDR3 protein: CASSFGQFNQPQHF
CDR3 DNA: TGTGCCAGCAGTTTCGGTCAGTTCAATCAGCCCCAGCATTTT

D gene: TRBD1
clone size: .
V gene: TRBV20-1
J gene: TRBJ1-2
CDR3 protein: CSARPGGGYGYTF
CDR3 DNA: TGCAGTGCTAGACCAGGGGGCGGCTATGGCTACACCTTC

D gene: .
clone size: many
V gene: TRBV20-1
J gene: TRBJ2-1
CDR3 protein: CSATGAMSSEQFF
CDR3 DNA: TGCAGTGCTACGGGGGCAATGAGCAGTGAGCAGTTCTTC

D gene: .
clone size: .
V gene: TRBV5-4
J gene: TRBJ1-1
CDR3 protein: CASSPRPDLNTEAFF
CDR3 DNA: TGTGCCAGCAGCCCGAGGCCAGATTTGAACACTGAAGCTTTCTTT

D gene: TRBD2
clone size: .
V gene: TRBV20-1
J gene: TRBJ2-3
CDR3 protein: CSAVTSGDTQYF
CDR3 DNA: TGCAGTGCCGTGACTAGCGGGGATACGCAGTATTTT

D gene: .
clone size: few
V gene: TRBV27
J gene: TRBJ2-4
CDR3 protein: CASSSTRVALAKNIQYF
CDR3 DNA: TGTGCCAGCAGTTCCACGCGGGTCGCCCTAGCCAAAAACATTCAGTACTTC

D gene: .
clone size: .
V gene: TRBV24-1
J gene: TRBJ2-3
CDR3 protein: CATSDWGGAGITDTQYF
CDR3 DNA: TGTGCCACCAGTGATTGGGGGGGGGCAGGGATCACAGATACGCAGTATTTT

D gene: .
clone size: many
V gene: TRBV6-2/TRBV6-3
J gene: TRBJ2-3
CDR3 protein: CASSYGGPSDTQYF
CDR3 DNA: TGTGCCAGCAGTTACGGAGGTCCTTCGGATACGCAGTATTTT

D gene: .
clone size: few
V gene: TRBV14
J gene: TRBJ2-1
CDR3 protein: CASSHNLASYNEQFF
CDR3 DNA: TGTGCCAGCAGCCATAACCTAGCGTCCTACAATGAGCAGTTCTTC

D gene: .
clone size: many
V gene: TRBV11-2
J gene: TRBJ2-1
CDR3 protein: CASSRNRNEQFF
CDR3 DNA: TGTGCCAGCAGCCGGAACAGGAATGAGCAGTTCTTC

D gene: .
clone size: many
V gene: TRBV10-3
J gene: TRBJ2-7
CDR3 protein: CAISVTQPYEQYF
CDR3 DNA: TGTGCCATCAGCGTTACGCAGCCCTACGAGCAGTACTTC